This entry is about one T cell receptor (beta chain). Its antigen is currently unknown. The sample comes from a study of somatic mutations in cytotoxic T cells in rheumatoid arthritis. Study conclusions and caveats: No correction for multiple comparisons was applied to the slight TRBV07 underrepresentation in rheumatoid arthritis patients. Over 20% of CD8+ cells belonged to the largest CD8+ clone in about an eighth of the roughly 60 patients.

Germline CDR1 reads SGHNT; CDR2 reads YYREEE (reference sequence). The CDR3 runs 12 residues. Trimming pared 1 base from V and 4 bases from J, leaving 4 bases between. Sequencing was performed with immunoSEQ multiplex PCR; in TCRdb, only in-frame clones are kept and a portion is missing. The sample contains some 23,000 clones, roughly 80% of which appear only once. The genes are TRBV5-4 and TRBJ2-3; D unclear. Sample: CD8+ T cells sorted from blood. This sequence was found in an adult with rheumatoid arthritis. CDR3 DNA sequence: TGTGCCAGCAGCTTGCCCCCAGATACGCAGTATTTT. Its protein product is CASSLPPDTQYF.